This T cell receptor (beta chain) derives from a study of Ad26.COV2.S vaccination and SARS-CoV-2 variants. Study-wide points: Participants in the vaccine arm had higher spike-specific TCR breadth; placebo recipients had lower. CD8+ and CD4+ T cells specific for spike reportedly responded with substantial breadth after vaccination.

This clone was detected only a few times. Its antigen is unknown. The sample's treatment: about 20 received Ad26.COV2.S at low or high dose, single or two shots; about 5 received placebo; per-sample allocation not given. Day 63 following the first vaccine or placebo injection was when the samples were taken. Trimming removed 0 bases at V and 5 bases at J, with 7 bases between. The germline V gene has CDR1 LGHNA and CDR2 YNFKEQ. There are 13 residues in the CDR3. The table came from immunoSEQ multiplex PCR; TCRdb's copy has only in-frame clones and leaves some out. The repertoire includes some 480,000 clones, roughly 89% of them detected once, and 9.5% to 15% sits in the top ten.

The chain is built from TRBV4-2 and TRBJ2-5, with a tentative D call TRBD2 (5 bases). This specimen consisted of peripheral blood, obtained in a trial of Ad26.COV2.S vaccine versus placebo. This sequence originates from a person between 18 and 59 years old who received the Ad26.COV2.S COVID-19 vaccine or a placebo. The CDR3 DNA sequence: TGTGCCAGCAGCCAAGAAGGCGGGGAGACCCAGTACTTC. This gives the protein CASSQEGGETQYF.